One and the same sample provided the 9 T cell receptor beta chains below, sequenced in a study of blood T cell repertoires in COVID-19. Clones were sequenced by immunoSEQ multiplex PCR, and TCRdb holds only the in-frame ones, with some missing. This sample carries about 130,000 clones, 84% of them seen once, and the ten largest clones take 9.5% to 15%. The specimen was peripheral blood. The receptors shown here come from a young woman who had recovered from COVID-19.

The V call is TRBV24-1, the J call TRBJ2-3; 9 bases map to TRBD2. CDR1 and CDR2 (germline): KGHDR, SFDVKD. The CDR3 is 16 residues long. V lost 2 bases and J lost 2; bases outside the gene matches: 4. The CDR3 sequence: CATSDSAGGHTDTQYF. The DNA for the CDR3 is TGTGCCACCAGTGATTCAGCGGGGGGCCACACAGATACGCAGTATTTT.

The CDR3 DNA sequence: TGTGCCAGTAGTATAGTGATTGAGGGTCCTGAAGCTTTCTTT. Residues: CASSIVIEGPEAFF. The chain carries TRBV19 and TRBJ1-1; no firm D call. This CDR3 has 14 amino acids. From germline, CDR1 is LNHDA and CDR2 SQIVND (reference sequence). V gave up 1 base and J gave up 6 bases, with 12 bases separating them.

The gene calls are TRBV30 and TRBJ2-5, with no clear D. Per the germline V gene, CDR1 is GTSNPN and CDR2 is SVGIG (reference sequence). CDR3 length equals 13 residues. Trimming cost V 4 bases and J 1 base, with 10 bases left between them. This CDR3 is CAWNIQAQETQYF. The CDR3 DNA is TGTGCCTGGAACATCCAGGCCCAAGAGACCCAGTACTTC.

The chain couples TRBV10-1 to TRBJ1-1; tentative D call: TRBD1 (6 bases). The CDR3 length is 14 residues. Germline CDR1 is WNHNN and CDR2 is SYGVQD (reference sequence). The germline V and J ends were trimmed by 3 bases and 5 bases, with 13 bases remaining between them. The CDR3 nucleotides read TGCGCCAGCAGTGAATCCTCTACAGGGACTGAAGCTTTCTTT. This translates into CASSESSTGTEAFF.

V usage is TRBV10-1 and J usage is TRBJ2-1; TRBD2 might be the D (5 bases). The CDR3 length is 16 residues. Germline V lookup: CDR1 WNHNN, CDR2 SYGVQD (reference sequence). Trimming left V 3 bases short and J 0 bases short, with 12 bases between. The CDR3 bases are TGCGCCAGCAGTGACTTCGGGGTGAGCTCCTACAATGAGCAGTTCTTC. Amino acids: CASSDFGVSSYNEQFF.

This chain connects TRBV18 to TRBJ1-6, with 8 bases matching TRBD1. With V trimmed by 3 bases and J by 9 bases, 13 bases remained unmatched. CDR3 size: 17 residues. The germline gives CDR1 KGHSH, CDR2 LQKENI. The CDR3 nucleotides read TGTGCCAGCTCACCCTCAATAGGACAGGGCTTGGGTTCACCCCTCCACTTT. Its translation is CASSPSIGQGLGSPLHF.

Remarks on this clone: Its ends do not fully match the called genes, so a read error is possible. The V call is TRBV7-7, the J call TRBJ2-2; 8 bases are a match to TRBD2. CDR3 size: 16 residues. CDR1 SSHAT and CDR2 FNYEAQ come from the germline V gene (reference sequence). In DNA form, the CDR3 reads TGTGCTAGCAGCCCCCGCGGGGGGCTTGATACCGGGGAGCTGTTTTTT. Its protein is CASSPRGGLDTGELFF. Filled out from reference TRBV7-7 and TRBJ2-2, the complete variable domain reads GAGVSQSPRYKVTKRGQDVTLRCDPISSHATLYWYQQALGQGPEFLTYFNYEAQPDKSGLPSDRFSAERPEGSISTLTIQRTEQRDSAMYRCASSPRGGLDTGELFFGEGSRLTVL.

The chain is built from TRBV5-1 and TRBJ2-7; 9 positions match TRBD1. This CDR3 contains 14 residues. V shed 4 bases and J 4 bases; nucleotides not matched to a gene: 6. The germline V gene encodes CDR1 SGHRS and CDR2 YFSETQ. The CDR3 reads CASSRGQGGYEQYF. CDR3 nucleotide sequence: TGCGCCAGCAGCCGGGGACAGGGCGGGTACGAGCAGTACTTC.

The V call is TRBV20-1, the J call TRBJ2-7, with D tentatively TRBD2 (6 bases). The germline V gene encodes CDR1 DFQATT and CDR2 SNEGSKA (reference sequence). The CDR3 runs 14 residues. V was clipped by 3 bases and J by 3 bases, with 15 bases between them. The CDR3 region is CSASGRKKNYEQYF. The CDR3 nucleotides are TGCAGTGCTAGTGGGAGGAAAAAGAACTACGAGCAGTACTTC.